These T cell receptor beta chains were read from a single sample in a study of T cell responses to AZD1222 COVID-19 vaccine. Only in-frame clones appear in the TCRdb table, and some are missing; sequencing was by immunoSEQ multiplex PCR. The sample holds 70,000 to 95,000 clones, roughly 89% seen once. The sequencing used peripheral blood, collected on day 0 of MenACWY control vaccination. These receptors all stem from an adult in good health. The CDR3 runs from the conserved cysteine through the conserved F or W. The D gene is left open where the match is weak. Size values are once, few and many counts, or a class for expanded clones, and some rows have none.

.,TRBJ2-2,TRBV5-1,.,TGCGCCAGCAGCTTGGCTAGAATTGGCGGGGTTAACACCGGGGAGCTGTTTTTT,CASSLARIGGVNTGELFF
.,TRBJ2-1,TRBV19,.,TGTGCCAGTAGTATAAGACAATACAATGAGCAGTTCTTC,CASSIRQYNEQFF
TRBD2,TRBJ2-2,TRBV9,.,TGTGCCAGCAGCGAGGGACTAGCGGGGTACACCGGGGAGCTGTTTTTT,CASSEGLAGYTGELFF
.,TRBJ2-5,TRBV7-9,.,TGTGCCAGCAGCTTCAAAGGTCCCGGGGAGACCCAGTACTTC,CASSFKGPGETQYF
TRBD1,TRBJ1-2,TRBV10-3,.,TGTGCCATCAGTGACGACAGGGAAAGAAACTATGGCTACACCTTC,CAISDDRERNYGYTF
TRBD1,TRBJ2-3,TRBV24-1,once,TGTGCCACCAGTTCTGCGGACAGGGCCGTCAGGCCAGATACGCAGTATTTT,CATSSADRAVRPDTQYF
TRBD2,TRBJ2-1,TRBV7-8,.,TGTGCCAGCAGCTCAGACTATATCGGGGGGAGCTCCTACAATGAGCAGTTCTTC,CASSSDYIGGSSYNEQFF
TRBD1,TRBJ1-1,TRBV4-1,once,TGCGCCAGCAGCCAACGGGGACAGGGGAACACTGAAGCTTTCTTT,CASSQRGQGNTEAFF
.,TRBJ2-1,TRBV7-9,.,TGTGCCAGCGAAGAAACCTCCTACAATGAGCAGTTCTTC,CASEETSYNEQFF
TRBD2,TRBJ2-7,TRBV7-2,.,TGTGCCAGCAGCTTAGACCTAGCGGGGGGGCAGGAGCAGTACTTC,CASSLDLAGGQEQYF